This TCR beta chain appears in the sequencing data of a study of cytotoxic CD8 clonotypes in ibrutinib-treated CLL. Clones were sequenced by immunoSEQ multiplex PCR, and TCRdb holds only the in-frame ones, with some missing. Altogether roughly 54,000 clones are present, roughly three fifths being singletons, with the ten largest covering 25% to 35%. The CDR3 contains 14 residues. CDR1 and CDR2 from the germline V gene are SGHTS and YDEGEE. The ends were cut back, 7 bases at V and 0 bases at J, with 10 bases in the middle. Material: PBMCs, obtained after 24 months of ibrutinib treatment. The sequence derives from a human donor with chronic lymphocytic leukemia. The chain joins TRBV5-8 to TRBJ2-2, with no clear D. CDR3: CASVPRTNTGELFF. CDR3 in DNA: TGTGCCAGCGTCCCCCGGACGAACACCGGGGAGCTGTTTTTT.